This T cell receptor (beta chain) is drawn from a study of blood T cell repertoires in COVID-19. Study details: Samples came from the United States, Italy and Spain, spanning acute and convalescent COVID-19. T cells, B-cell-depleted T cells, or PBMCs supplied cDNA or gDNA.

CDR1 is SGHVS, CDR2 FNYEAQ, per germline. The CDR3 totals 15 residues. V was pared by 5 bases and J by 4 bases, with 7 bases of the junction left unmatched. In the original workflow: Amplified reference gene primers provided the basis for estimating nucleated cell counts. Clones were sequenced by immunoSEQ multiplex PCR, and TCRdb holds only the in-frame ones, with some missing. V, J and clone size are taken as reported in that table, and D and trimming were inferred from the DNA itself. The table has some 670,000 clones, approximately 90% seen once. The TCR sequence derives from a woman between 18 and 29 years old with acute or convalescent COVID-19. Sequenced: peripheral blood. The V gene is TRBV7-6, the J gene TRBJ2-5; TRBD2 aligns across 10 bases. The CDR3 protein is CASSPGGTSVETQYF. CDR3 in DNA: TGTGCCAGCAGCCCAGGGGGGACTAGCGTAGAGACCCAGTACTTC.